Included here is one T cell receptor beta chain sequence, with context. No antigen is known for it. It has no much larger one-base neighbor in the sample; base qualities were not kept. Library preparation used 5' RACE. A second roughly 6 to 12 cycle PCR used a sample-barcoded 5' primer and a J-beta primer mix. A template-switch 5' adaptor carrying 12 random nucleotides introduced a unique molecular identifier onto each TCR beta cDNA molecule. At least 2.5 million CDR3-containing paired-end reads were obtained from each sample. All of the RNA was converted into first-strand cDNA using the Mint cDNA synthesis kit, with a TRBC-specific oligonucleotide serving as the primer. Following uracil-DNA glycosylase treatment, all cDNA underwent a first 18-cycle PCR with the universal primers M1SS and BC2_uni_R. On the study's bioinformatics: Normalization of each sample was performed by random selection of 1 million high-quality reads, each carrying a distinct molecular identifier. Reads sharing molecular identifiers were discarded rather than binned into consensus sequences. MiTCR, set to a Q25 quality threshold and the strictest error-elimination algorithm, was used for CDR3 identification, clonotype clustering and error correction. A nonparametric unseen species model with Euler transformation was used to estimate lower-bound total TCR beta diversity. Using fastp at Q25 and MiXCR, TCRdb reprocessed the public reads and kept productive beta chains. Identical CDR3 proteins give one entry, which carries the most common genes and DNA. The V and J calls, along with clone size, are taken from TCRdb and not from the paper's own processing. The sample yields 1.5 million to 2 million distinct CDR3 sequences; approximately 40% were counted once. The top ten clones comprise 23% of the sample.

CDR1 and CDR2 are drawn from the germline V gene (reference sequence): DFQATT, SNEGSKA. The CDR3 has 15 amino acids, counting the end cysteine and phenylalanine. Of all the DNA, just the CDR3 is kept, 45 bases in frame from base 1. Unmatched junction bases come to 4, with V trimmed by 3 bases and J by 0 bases. These data belong to a study of blood T cells in healthy people across ages (dated by TCRdb to the mid-2010s). About the study as a whole: In model experiments, roughly one uniquely barcoded TCR beta cDNA molecule per two T cells was captured by template switching. Using the same blood draw, the study looked at two additional independent replicas of 1 million unique cDNA reads for two donors, one aged 18 to 30 and the other aged 80 or older. Four age groups were formed from the donors: young (average around 15 years), middle-aged (around 40), aged (more than 55) and long-lived (approximately 80). To avoid experimental bias, donors of different ages were distributed randomly across sequencing lanes. To track age-related changes in TCR beta repertoire diversity, the study relied on deep sequencing normalized with unique cDNA molecular identifiers.

General study outcomes and caveats: Conclusive comparison of naive and antigen-experienced compartments was prevented by the profiling of bulk unsorted PBMCs. Estimates of total diversity based on one million sequenced T cells were considered lower bounds and underestimates. As age increased, observed TCR beta diversity per million T cells dropped in a roughly linear way, and a significant reduction was already evident by age roughly 40. The percentage of naive T cells measured by flow cytometry correlated strongly with observed TCR beta diversity. The long-lived group showed more naive CD4+ T cells, fewer expanded clones and increased TCR diversity than the aged group, suggesting age selection. Because donor CMV infection status was unknown, age-related changes in expanded clonotypes were potentially confounded.

The approximately 39 donors, aged about 6 to 100 years, were systemically healthy Caucasian individuals from Russia. Each donor gave ten milliliters of peripheral blood, collected into EDTA-treated Vacutainer tubes. Ficoll-Paque density-gradient centrifugation was used to isolate PBMCs, with at least 6.5 million per sample. Total RNA was extracted from PBMCs with Trizol reagent, with at least 6 micrograms obtained per sample. The percentages of naive CD45RAhigh/CD27high T cells were determined by flow cytometry on a PBMC aliquot from every donor. Sequenced input: blood. The TCR comes from a human donor in good health. The chain couples TRBV20-1 to TRBJ2-3; 9 nucleotides in the junction match TRBD2. The bases are TGCAGTGCTAGCCCGGGACTAGCAAGCACAGATACGCAGTATTTT. Its protein reads: CSASPGLASTDTQYF.